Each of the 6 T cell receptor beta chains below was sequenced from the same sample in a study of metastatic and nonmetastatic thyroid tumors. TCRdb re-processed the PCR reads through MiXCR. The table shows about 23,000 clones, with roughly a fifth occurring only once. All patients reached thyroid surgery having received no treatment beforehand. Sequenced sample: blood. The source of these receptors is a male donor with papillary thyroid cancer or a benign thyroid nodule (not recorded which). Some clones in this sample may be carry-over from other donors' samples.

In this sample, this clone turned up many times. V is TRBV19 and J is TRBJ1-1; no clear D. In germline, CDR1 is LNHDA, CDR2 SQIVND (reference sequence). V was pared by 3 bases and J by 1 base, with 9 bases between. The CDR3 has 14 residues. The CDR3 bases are TGTGCCAGTAGTATTTTGGCAGGGAACACTGAAGCTTTCTTT. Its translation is CASSILAGNTEAFF.

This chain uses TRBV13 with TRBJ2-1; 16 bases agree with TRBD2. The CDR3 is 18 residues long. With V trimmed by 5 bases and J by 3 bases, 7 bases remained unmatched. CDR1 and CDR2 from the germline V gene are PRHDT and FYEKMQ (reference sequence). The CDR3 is CASSPGTSGGENYNEQFF. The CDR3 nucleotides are TGTGCCAGCAGCCCCGGGACTAGCGGGGGGGAGAACTACAATGAGCAGTTCTTC.

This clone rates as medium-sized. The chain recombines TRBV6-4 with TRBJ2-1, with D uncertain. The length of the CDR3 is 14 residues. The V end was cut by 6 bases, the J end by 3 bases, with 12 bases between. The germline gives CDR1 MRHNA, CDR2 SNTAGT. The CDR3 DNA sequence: TGTGCCAGCAGAACCTGGGCAGTCTACAATGAGCAGTTCTTC. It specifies CASRTWAVYNEQFF.

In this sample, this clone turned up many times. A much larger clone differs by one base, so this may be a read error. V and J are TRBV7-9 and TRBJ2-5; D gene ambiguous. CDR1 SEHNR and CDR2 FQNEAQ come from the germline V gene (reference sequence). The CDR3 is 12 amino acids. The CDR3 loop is CASGLEGETQYF. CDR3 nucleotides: TGTGCCAGCGGCTTAGAAGGAGAGACCCAGTACTTC.

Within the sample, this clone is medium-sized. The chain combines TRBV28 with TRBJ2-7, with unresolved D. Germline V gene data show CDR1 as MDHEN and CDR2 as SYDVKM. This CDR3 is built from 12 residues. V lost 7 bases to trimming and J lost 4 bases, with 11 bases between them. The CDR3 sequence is CASTEKGYEQYF. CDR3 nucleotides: TGTGCCAGCACCGAGAAAGGATACGAGCAGTACTTC.

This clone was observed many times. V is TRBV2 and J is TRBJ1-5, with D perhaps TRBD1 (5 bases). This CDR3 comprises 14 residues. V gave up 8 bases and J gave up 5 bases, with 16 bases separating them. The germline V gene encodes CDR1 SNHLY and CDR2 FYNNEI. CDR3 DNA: TGTGCCAGCCAGATCACAGGATCCCATCAGCCCCAGCATTTT. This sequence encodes CASQITGSHQPQHF.